Following are 18 T cell receptor beta chains from one sample sequenced in a study of identical twins. TCRdb redid the calling of the 5' RACE reads with MiXCR, one entry per CDR3 protein. The table has 700,000 or so distinct CDR3 sequences, less than 10% seen once; the top ten hold roughly 0.97%. These data were also reused for a study on yellow fever vaccine responses in identical twins.

The material sequenced was PBMCs. Receptors were obtained from a woman aged 18-29 years in good health.

The chain links TRBV20-1 to TRBJ2-1; no reliable D call. The CDR3 covers 13 residues. The germline V gene encodes CDR1 DFQATT and CDR2 SNEGSKA (reference sequence). Between the trimmed V and J ends, which lost 4 bases and 2 bases, there was a span of 9 bases. The CDR3: CSAKGIAYNEQFF. The CDR3 DNA reads as TGCAGTGCTAAAGGGATCGCCTACAATGAGCAGTTCTTC.

This clonotype occurred many times. The rearrangement joins TRBV12-3 or TRBV12-4 to TRBJ2-2; 7 nucleotides match TRBD1. The CDR3 spans 14 residues. J lost 6 bases, V lost 7 bases, and 8 bases had no gene match. The CDR3 loop is CASIGTALAGELFF. CDR3 nucleotides: TGTGCCAGCATCGGGACAGCGTTGGCCGGGGAGCTGTTTTTT.

This clonotype has just a few counts. The chain recombines TRBV7-2 with TRBJ1-2, with a weak D call TRBD1 (5 bases). The germline CDR1 and CDR2 sequences are SGHTA and FQGNSA. The CDR3 is 14 residues long. V was cut by 4 bases and J by 8 bases, with 17 bases left in between. The CDR3 reads CASSSPGGTGGYTF. The CDR3 bases are TGTGCCAGCAGCTCCCCCGGAGGGACGGGCGGCTACACCTTC.

This clonotype was detected only a few times. The DNA for the CDR3 is TGTGCCAGCAGCCAAGCCGGGACTAGCGGGGGGGGCTCCACAGATACGCAGTATTTT. Protein sequence: CASSQAGTSGGGSTDTQYF. J is TRBJ2-3 and V is TRBV3-1, with 16 bases identical to TRBD2. Germline V gene lookup returns CDR1 LGHDT and CDR2 YNNKEL (reference sequence). The CDR3 loop spans 19 amino acids. Trimming removed 1 base from V and 2 bases from J; junction bases left unmatched: 6.

This clonotype was detected many times. The J gene is TRBJ2-7, the V gene TRBV7-9; the D is unclear. The germline V gene has CDR1 SEHNR and CDR2 FQNEAQ (reference sequence). The CDR3 has 13 amino acids. V dropped 3 bases and J dropped 4 bases, with 10 bases sitting between them. In DNA, the CDR3 is TGTGCCAGCAGCTTTGCGGATAGATACGAGCAGTACTTC. As protein: CASSFADRYEQYF.

This clonotype has only a few counts. The chain is built from TRBV7-2 and TRBJ2-5; no firm D call. This CDR3 region has 13 residues. Germline lookup yields CDR1 SGHTA and CDR2 FQGNSA. V lost 2 bases, J lost 7 bases, and 11 bases lay in between. The CDR3 DNA sequence: TGTGCCAGCAGCTTACCTGCCCTGCCGACCCAGTACTTC. Translated: CASSLPALPTQYF.

This clonotype was detected a few times. The rearrangement joins TRBV27 to TRBJ2-7, with a weak D call TRBD2 (6 bases). The CDR3 is 13 residues long. Germline V gives CDR1 MNHEY, CDR2 SMNVEV (reference sequence). Trimming left V 3 bases short and J 4 bases short, with 10 bases between. In nucleotides, the CDR3 is TGTGCCAGCAGTTTCGGGAGCGAATACGAGCAGTACTTC. This encodes CASSFGSEYEQYF.

This clonotype was seen a few times. This chain joins TRBV29-1 and TRBJ2-1; D is uncertain. V lost 4 bases, J lost 5 bases, and 9 bases lay in between. In germline, CDR1 is SQVTM, CDR2 ANQGSEA. The CDR3 covers 12 residues. The CDR3 sequence is CSVASPNNEQFF. Here the CDR3 DNA reads TGCAGCGTTGCGTCACCTAACAATGAGCAGTTCTTC.

This clonotype was detected many times. The chain is built from TRBV7-8 and TRBJ2-2; the D is unclear. Germline CDR1 reads SGHVS; CDR2 reads FQNEAQ. The CDR3 is 14 amino acids. The ends were cut back, 3 bases at V and 4 bases at J, with 9 bases in the middle. CDR3 protein: CASSLGWGTGELFF. The CDR3, as DNA: TGTGCCAGCAGCTTGGGGTGGGGCACCGGGGAGCTGTTTTTT.

A few counts support this clonotype. V and J are TRBV6-5 and TRBJ2-2; tentatively, D is TRBD1 or TRBD2 (5 bases each). Germline lookup yields CDR1 MNHEY and CDR2 SVGAGI. V was shortened by 5 bases and J by 4 bases, with 17 bases between the two germline ends. CDR3 length: 16 residues. This CDR3 reads CASSNRDPGSTGELFF. CDR3 DNA: TGTGCCAGCAGTAACCGGGACCCGGGGAGCACCGGGGAGCTGTTTTTT.

As for this clonotype: The junction differs from germline at one of its ends, possibly a read error. This sequence joins TRBV7-7 and TRBJ2-7, with TRBD1 identical over 8 bases. This CDR3 has 15 residues. Germline CDR1 SSHAT, CDR2 FNYEAQ (reference sequence). Here the CDR3 DNA reads TGTGCTAGCAGCTTCTCTTCGGGACAGGCCTACGAGCAGTACTTC. It specifies CASSFSSGQAYEQYF.

This clonotype has just a few counts. The chain links TRBV6-1 to TRBJ2-5; 10 nucleotides agree with TRBD2. Germline lookup yields CDR1 MNHNS and CDR2 SASEGT. Trimming removed 10 bases from V and 4 bases from J; junction bases left unmatched: 6. The CDR3 runs 13 residues. This chain's CDR3 is CANLAGEGETQYF. The CDR3, as DNA: TGTGCCAACCTAGCGGGGGAAGGAGAGACCCAGTACTTC.

This clonotype was counted ten times or more. The V and J genes are TRBV5-1 and TRBJ2-1, with 9 bases fitting TRBD1. CDR3 length: 15 residues. Germline lookup yields CDR1 SGHRS and CDR2 YFSETQ. The junction had 6 bases not matched to a gene; V was cut back by 4 bases and J by 4 bases. The CDR3, as DNA: TGCGCCAGCAGCAAGGGGACAGGGCCTTACAATGAGCAGTTCTTC. The encoded protein is CASSKGTGPYNEQFF.

This clonotype was observed at least ten times. The V and J genes are TRBV6-4 and TRBJ2-2; a weak D match, TRBD2 (7 bases). The CDR3 extends over 16 amino acids. Germline values: CDR1 MRHNA, CDR2 SNTAGT. The V end lost 0 bases, the J end lost 4 bases, and 12 bases lay between the germline ends. CDR3: CASSDSVGGATGELFF. The CDR3 nucleotides read TGTGCCAGCAGTGACTCTGTTGGGGGGGCCACCGGGGAGCTGTTTTTT.

The chain has TRBV7-9 and TRBJ2-7; the match to TRBD2 covers 7 bases. Germline V lookup: CDR1 SEHNR, CDR2 FQNEAQ (reference sequence). Unmatched junction bases numbered 9, after V lost 1 base and J lost 0 bases. CDR3 size: 17 residues. The CDR3 loop reads CASSLGPRDYYSYEQYF. The CDR3 nucleotides are TGTGCCAGCAGCTTAGGTCCCCGGGACTACTACTCCTACGAGCAGTACTTC.

The sample holds a few counts of this clonotype. In DNA form, the CDR3 reads TGTGCCAGCAGTGATCACACAGATACGCAGTATTTT. Translation gives CASSDHTDTQYF. The chain employs TRBV6-5 and TRBJ2-3; the D is unclear. Per germline, CDR1 MNHEY and CDR2 SVGAGI. The CDR3 length is 12 residues. Trimming shortened V by 5 bases and J by 2 bases, and 5 bases separated the two germline ends.

This clonotype came up a few times. The chain combines TRBV6-5 with TRBJ1-2; tentatively, D is TRBD1 (5 bases). Germline V CDR1 and CDR2: MNHEY, SVGAGI. CDR3 length: 16 amino acids. Trimming stripped 0 bases from V and 7 bases from J, with 18 bases between. The CDR3 reads CASSYSGGVGVRGYTF. For the CDR3, the DNA is TGTGCCAGCAGTTACTCGGGGGGGGTTGGGGTCCGTGGCTACACCTTC.

This clonotype was recorded a few times. The genes are TRBV6-2 or TRBV6-3 and TRBJ2-2; D is unclear. Per germline, CDR1 MNHEY and CDR2 SVGEGT. The germline V and J ends were trimmed by 7 bases and 2 bases, with 11 bases remaining between them. The CDR3 totals 14 residues. The CDR3 is CASIGSFNTGELFF. CDR3 nucleotide sequence: TGTGCCAGCATAGGGTCCTTCAACACCGGGGAGCTGTTTTTT.